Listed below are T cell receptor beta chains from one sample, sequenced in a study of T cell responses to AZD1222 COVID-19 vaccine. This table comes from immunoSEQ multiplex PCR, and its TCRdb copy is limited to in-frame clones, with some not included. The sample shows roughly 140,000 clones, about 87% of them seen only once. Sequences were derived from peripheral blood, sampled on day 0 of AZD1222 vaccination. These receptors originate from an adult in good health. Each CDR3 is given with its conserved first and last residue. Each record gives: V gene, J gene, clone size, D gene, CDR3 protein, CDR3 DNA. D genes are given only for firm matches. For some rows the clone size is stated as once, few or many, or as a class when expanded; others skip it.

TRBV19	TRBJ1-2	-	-	CASSMTAGYGYTF	TGTGCCAGTAGTATGACGGCGGGCTATGGCTACACCTTC
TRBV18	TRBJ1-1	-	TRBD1	CASSRGQGGTEAFF	TGTGCCAGCTCTCGTGGACAGGGAGGGACTGAAGCTTTCTTT
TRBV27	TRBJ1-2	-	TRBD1	CASRTQGLGYGYTF	TGTGCCAGCAGAACACAGGGGCTTGGCTATGGCTACACCTTC
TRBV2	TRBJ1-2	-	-	CASRGRSEHGYTF	TGTGCCAGCAGGGGGCGGTCCGAGCATGGCTACACCTTC
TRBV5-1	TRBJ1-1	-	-	CASSLEPGGGTEAFF	TGCGCCAGCAGCTTGGAGCCGGGGGGAGGGACTGAAGCTTTCTTT
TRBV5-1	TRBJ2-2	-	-	CASSLEGFGNTGELFF	TGCGCCAGCAGCTTGGAGGGGTTCGGGAACACCGGGGAGCTGTTTTTT
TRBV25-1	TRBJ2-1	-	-	CASSSVLGGTYNEQFF	TGTGCCAGCAGTTCTGTCCTAGGGGGGACCTACAATGAGCAGTTCTTC
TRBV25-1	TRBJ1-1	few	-	CASNLGLGTEAFF	TGTGCCAGCAACCTGGGTCTGGGCACTGAAGCTTTCTTT
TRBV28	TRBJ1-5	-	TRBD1	CASTPGGGQPQHF	TGTGCCAGCACCCCAGGGGGCGGTCAGCCCCAGCATTTT
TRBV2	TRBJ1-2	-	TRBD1	CASSDGTGSYGYTF	TGTGCCAGCAGTGACGGGACAGGGTCCTATGGCTACACCTTC
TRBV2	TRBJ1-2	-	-	CASTAHGTVEGNGYTF	TGTGCCAGCACGGCTCACGGGACGGTGGAGGGGAATGGCTACACCTTC
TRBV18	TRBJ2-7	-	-	CASSLTGIDEQYF	TGTGCCAGCTCACTAACAGGGATTGACGAGCAGTACTTC
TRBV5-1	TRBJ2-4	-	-	CASSLVLGRDIQYF	TGCGCCAGCAGCTTGGTTCTGGGCAGGGACATTCAGTACTTC
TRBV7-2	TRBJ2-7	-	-	CASSFPPGPEQYF	TGTGCCAGCAGCTTCCCTCCAGGGCCCGAGCAGTACTTC
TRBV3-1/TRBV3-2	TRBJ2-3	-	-	CASSRDPGSSTDTQYF	TGTGCCAGCAGCCGGGACCCGGGGTCAAGCACAGATACGCAGTATTTT
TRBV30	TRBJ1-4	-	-	CAWSGGSATNEKLFF	TGTGCCTGGAGTGGGGGGAGTGCAACTAATGAAAAACTGTTTTTT
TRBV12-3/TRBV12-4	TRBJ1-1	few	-	CASSLGFTEAFF	TGTGCCAGCAGTTTAGGGTTTACTGAAGCTTTCTTT
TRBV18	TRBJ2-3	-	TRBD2	CASSPSGGPGSAQYF	TGTGCCAGCTCACCTAGCGGGGGGCCCGGCAGTGCGCAGTATTTT
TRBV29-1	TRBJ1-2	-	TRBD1	CSVEGGGGRGPGGYTF	TGCAGCGTTGAAGGTGGGGGCGGCAGGGGGCCGGGAGGCTACACCTTC
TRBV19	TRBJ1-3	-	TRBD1	CASRKPGGGNTIYF	TGTGCCAGTAGAAAACCAGGGGGTGGAAACACCATATATTTT
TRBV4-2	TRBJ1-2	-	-	CASSQGSEGYGYTF	TGTGCCAGCAGCCAGGGCTCCGAGGGCTATGGCTACACCTTC
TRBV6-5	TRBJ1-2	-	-	CASSYSAGYGYTF	TGTGCCAGCAGTTACTCCGCAGGGTATGGCTACACCTTC
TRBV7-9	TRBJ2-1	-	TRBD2	CASTLAGAYSYNEQFF	TGTGCCAGCACTCTAGCGGGGGCCTACTCCTACAATGAGCAGTTCTTC
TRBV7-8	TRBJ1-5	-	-	CASSLDRAGNQPQHF	TGTGCCAGCAGCTTAGACCGTGCGGGCAATCAGCCCCAGCATTTT
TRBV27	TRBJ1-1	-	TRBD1	CASSFATGTGGTEAFF	TGTGCCAGCAGTTTCGCGACCGGGACAGGGGGAACTGAAGCTTTCTTT
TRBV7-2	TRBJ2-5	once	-	CASSLSPQGYQETQYF	TGTGCCAGCAGCTTAAGTCCCCAGGGATACCAAGAGACCCAGTACTTC
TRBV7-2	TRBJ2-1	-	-	CASSLALGYNEQFF	TGTGCCAGCAGCTTAGCGCTAGGATACAATGAGCAGTTCTTC
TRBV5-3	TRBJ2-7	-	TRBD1	CARSFAPGQVSNEQYF	TGTGCCAGAAGCTTCGCCCCGGGACAGGTTTCGAACGAGCAGTACTTC
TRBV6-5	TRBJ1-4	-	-	CANLQETYKGKLFF	TGTGCCAACCTACAGGAAACCTATAAAGGAAAACTGTTTTTT
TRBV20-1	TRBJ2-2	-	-	CSASRTANTGELFF	TGCAGTGCCAGTAGGACCGCTAACACCGGGGAGCTGTTTTTT
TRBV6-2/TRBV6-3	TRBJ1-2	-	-	CASSYEGGRNYGYTF	TGTGCCAGCAGTTACGAAGGAGGTCGTAACTATGGCTACACCTTC
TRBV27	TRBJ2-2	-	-	CASSFPSGSPLNTGELFF	TGTGCCAGCAGTTTTCCGTCGGGCAGCCCGTTGAACACCGGGGAGCTGTTTTTT
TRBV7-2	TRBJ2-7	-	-	CASSSQLRKTESYEQYF	TGTGCCAGCAGCTCCCAATTGAGGAAGACAGAGTCCTACGAGCAGTACTTC
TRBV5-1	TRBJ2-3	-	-	CASSFAWGDTQYF	TGCGCCAGCAGCTTTGCGTGGGGTGATACGCAGTATTTT
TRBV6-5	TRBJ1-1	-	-	CATGPSGRGAAEAFF	TGTGCCACAGGGCCCAGCGGGAGGGGGGCCGCTGAAGCTTTCTTT
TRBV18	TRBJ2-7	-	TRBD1	CASSPEGQVPYEQYF	TGTGCCAGCTCACCGGAGGGACAGGTTCCCTACGAGCAGTACTTC
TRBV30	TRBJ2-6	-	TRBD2	CAWSVRREGAGANVLTF	TGTGCCTGGAGTGTACGAAGGGAGGGAGCTGGGGCCAACGTCCTGACTTTC
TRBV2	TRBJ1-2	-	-	CASSTSGAYGYTF	TGTGCCAGCAGCACCTCGGGGGCCTATGGCTACACCTTC
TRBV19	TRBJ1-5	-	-	CASSLASSNQPQHF	TGTGCCAGTAGCTTGGCGTCTAGCAATCAGCCCCAGCATTTT
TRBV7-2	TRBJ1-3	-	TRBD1	CASSQTGGHSGNTIYF	TGTGCCAGCAGCCAAACAGGGGGACACTCTGGAAACACCATATATTTT
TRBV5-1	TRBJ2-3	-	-	CASKVGNPSTDTQYF	TGCGCCAGCAAAGTAGGGAATCCAAGCACAGATACGCAGTATTTT
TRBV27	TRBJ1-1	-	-	CASIGGRGPSAFF	TGTGCCAGCATCGGGGGGCGGGGGCCCTCAGCTTTCTTT
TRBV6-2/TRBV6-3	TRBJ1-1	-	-	CASSYDMNTEAFF	TGTGCCAGCAGTTACGATATGAACACTGAAGCTTTCTTT
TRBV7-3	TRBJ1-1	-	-	CASSPNDPLITKNTEAFF	TGTGCCAGCAGTCCTAACGACCCCCTTATAACCAAAAACACTGAAGCTTTCTTT
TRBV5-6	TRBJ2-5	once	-	CASSFVGATGRETQYF	TGTGCCAGCAGCTTCGTGGGTGCCACAGGGAGGGAGACCCAGTACTTC
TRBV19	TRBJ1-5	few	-	CASSILAVDQPQHF	TGTGCCAGTAGTATCTTGGCAGTAGATCAGCCCCAGCATTTT
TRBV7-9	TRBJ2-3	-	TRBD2	CASSLTGRDTQYF	TGTGCCAGCAGTTTAACCGGGAGGGATACGCAGTATTTT